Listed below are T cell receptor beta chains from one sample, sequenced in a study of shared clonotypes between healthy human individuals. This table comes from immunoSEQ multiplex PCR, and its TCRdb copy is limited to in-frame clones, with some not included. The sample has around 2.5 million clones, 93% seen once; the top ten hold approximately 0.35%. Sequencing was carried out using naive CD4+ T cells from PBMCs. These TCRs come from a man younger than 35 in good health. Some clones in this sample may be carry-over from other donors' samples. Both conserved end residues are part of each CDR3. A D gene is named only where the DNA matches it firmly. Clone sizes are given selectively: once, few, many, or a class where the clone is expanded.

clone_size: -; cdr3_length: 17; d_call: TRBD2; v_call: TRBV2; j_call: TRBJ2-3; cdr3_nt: TGTGCCAGCAGTGGGGGCGGCGGGAGGGCCGGGGCAGATACGCAGTATTTT; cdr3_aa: CASSGGGGRAGADTQYF
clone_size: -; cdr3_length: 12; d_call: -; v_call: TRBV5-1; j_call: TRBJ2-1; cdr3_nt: TGCGCCAGCAGCCCTCCGGGGGATGAGCAGTTCTTC; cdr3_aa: CASSPPGDEQFF
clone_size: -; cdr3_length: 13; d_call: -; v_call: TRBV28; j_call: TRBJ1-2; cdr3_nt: TGTGCCAGCAGTCCCGAACCCGACTATGGCTACACCTTC; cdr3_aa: CASSPEPDYGYTF
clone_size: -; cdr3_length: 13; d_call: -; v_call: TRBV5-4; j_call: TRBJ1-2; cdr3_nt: TGTGCCAGCAGCTTGTCCCCCGGGGGCGGCTACACCTTC; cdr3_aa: CASSLSPGGGYTF
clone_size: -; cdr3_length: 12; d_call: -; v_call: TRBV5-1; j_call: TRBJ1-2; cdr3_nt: TGCGCCAGCGCCCCCGTGGACTATGGCTACACCTTC; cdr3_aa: CASAPVDYGYTF
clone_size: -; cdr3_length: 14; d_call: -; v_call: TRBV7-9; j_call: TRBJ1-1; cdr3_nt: TGTGCCAGCAGCTTAGTAGGGGAGGGAACTGAAGCTTTCTTT; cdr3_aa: CASSLVGEGTEAFF
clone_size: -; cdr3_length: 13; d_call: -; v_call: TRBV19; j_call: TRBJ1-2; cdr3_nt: TGTGCCAGTAGTATTGCGGGGCACTATGGCTACACCTTC; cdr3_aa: CASSIAGHYGYTF
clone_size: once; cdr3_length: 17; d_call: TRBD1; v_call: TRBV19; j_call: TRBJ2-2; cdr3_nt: TGTGCCAGTAGTATAGAAGGAGGGACAGGGGGCCCCGGGGAGCTGTTTTTT; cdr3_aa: CASSIEGGTGGPGELFF
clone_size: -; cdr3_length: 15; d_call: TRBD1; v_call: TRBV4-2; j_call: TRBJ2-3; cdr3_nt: TGTGCCAGCAGCCAAGGACAGGGCATAGCCGATACGCAGTATTTT; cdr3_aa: CASSQGQGIADTQYF
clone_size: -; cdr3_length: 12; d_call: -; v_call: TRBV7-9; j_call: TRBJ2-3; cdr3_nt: TGTGCCAGCAGCCCAGGGTCAGATACGCAGTATTTT; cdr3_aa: CASSPGSDTQYF
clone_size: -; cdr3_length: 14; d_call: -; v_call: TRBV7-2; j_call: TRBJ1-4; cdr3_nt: TGTGCCGTCTCAGAACCGGGACATTTTGAAAAACTGTTTTTT; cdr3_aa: CAVSEPGHFEKLFF
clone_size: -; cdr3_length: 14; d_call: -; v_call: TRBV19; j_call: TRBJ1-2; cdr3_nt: TGTGCCAGTAGTGTCGGGCGACCTTTTCGGGGCTACACCTTC; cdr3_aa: CASSVGRPFRGYTF
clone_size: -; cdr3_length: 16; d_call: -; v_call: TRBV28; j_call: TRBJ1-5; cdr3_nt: TGTGCCAGCAGTTCCTACAGGTCTCTCGGCAATCAGCCCCAGCATTTT; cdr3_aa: CASSSYRSLGNQPQHF
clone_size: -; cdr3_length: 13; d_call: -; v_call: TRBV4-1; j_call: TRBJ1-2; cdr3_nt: TGCGCCAGCAGCCAACCAGACAACTATGGCTACACCTTC; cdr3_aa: CASSQPDNYGYTF
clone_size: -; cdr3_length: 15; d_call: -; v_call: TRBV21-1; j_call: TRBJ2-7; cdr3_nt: TGTGCCAGCAGCAAAGGGGCAGGATGTACCTACGAGCAGTACTTC; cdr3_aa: CASSKGAGCTYEQYF
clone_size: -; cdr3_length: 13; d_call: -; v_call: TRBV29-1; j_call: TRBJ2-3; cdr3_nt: TGCAGCGTTGCAGCGTCCTTCACAGATACGCAGTATTTT; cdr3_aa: CSVAASFTDTQYF
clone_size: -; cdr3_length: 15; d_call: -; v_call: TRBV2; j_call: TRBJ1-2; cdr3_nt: TGTGCCAGCACCACTAGGACCCAGGGAACCTATGGCTACACCTTC; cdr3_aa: CASTTRTQGTYGYTF
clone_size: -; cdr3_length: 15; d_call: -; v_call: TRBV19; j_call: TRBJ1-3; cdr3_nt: TGTGCCAGTTCGACAGGACAACACTCTGGAAACACCATATATTTT; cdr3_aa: CASSTGQHSGNTIYF
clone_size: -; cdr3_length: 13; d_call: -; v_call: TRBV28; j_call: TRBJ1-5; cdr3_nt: TGTGCCAGCGGACAAGGGACGGGTCAGCCCCAGCATTTT; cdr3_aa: CASGQGTGQPQHF
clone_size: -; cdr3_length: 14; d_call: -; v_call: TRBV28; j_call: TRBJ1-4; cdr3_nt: TGTGCCAGCAGAATAGCAGGAGGCGGCGAAAAACTGTTTTTT; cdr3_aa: CASRIAGGGEKLFF
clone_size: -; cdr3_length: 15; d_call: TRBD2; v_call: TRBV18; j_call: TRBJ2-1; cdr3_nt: TGTGCCAGCTCACCCCGGACTAGCGGGAACAATGAGCAGTTCTTC; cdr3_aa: CASSPRTSGNNEQFF
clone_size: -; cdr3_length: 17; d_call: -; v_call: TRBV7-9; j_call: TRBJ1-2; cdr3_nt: TGTGCCAGCAGCTTTAGGCAAATCACGGGAACCAACTATGGCTACACCTTC; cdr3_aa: CASSFRQITGTNYGYTF
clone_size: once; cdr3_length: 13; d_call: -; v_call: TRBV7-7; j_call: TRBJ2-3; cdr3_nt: TGTGCCAGCAGCTTAATGCCCTCGGATACGCAGTATTTT; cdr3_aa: CASSLMPSDTQYF
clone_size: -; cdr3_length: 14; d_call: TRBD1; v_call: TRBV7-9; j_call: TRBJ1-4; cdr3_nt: TGTGCCAGCAGCGAAGGGACAGGGCGTGAAAAACTGTTTTTT; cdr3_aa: CASSEGTGREKLFF
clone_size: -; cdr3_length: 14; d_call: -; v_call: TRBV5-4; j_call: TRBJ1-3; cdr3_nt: TGTGCCAGCAGCTTGCGGGACTCTGGAAACACCATATATTTT; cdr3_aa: CASSLRDSGNTIYF